Listed below are T cell receptor beta chains from one sample, sequenced in a study of OX40 agonist ivuxolimab in advanced cancers. Assay used: immunoSEQ multiplex PCR; TCRdb lists only in-frame clones, some missing. Seen here are just under 85,000 clones, 83% observed once, and the top ten hold over 0.7%. Source: CD4+ or CD8+ T cells sorted from blood, taken in a trial of the OX40 agonist ivuxolimab. These receptors all come from an adult with an advanced solid tumor such as melanoma, head and neck, liver or kidney cancer. CDR3s include the opening cysteine and the closing phenylalanine or tryptophan. The order of the fields is CDR3 protein, CDR3 DNA, D gene, J gene, V gene, clone size. A D gene is named only where the DNA matches it firmly. Only some rows state a clone size, as once, few, many or a class for expanded clones.

CDR3 protein: CASSIDGASGDYNEQFF
CDR3 DNA: TGTGCCAGTAGTATAGATGGCGCTAGCGGGGACTACAATGAGCAGTTCTTC
D gene: TRBD2
J gene: TRBJ2-1
V gene: TRBV19
clone size: NA

CDR3 protein: CASSPGTFYGYTF
CDR3 DNA: TGTGCCAGCAGCCCCGGGACGTTCTATGGCTACACCTTC
D gene: NA
J gene: TRBJ1-2
V gene: TRBV14
clone size: few

CDR3 protein: CAWSVRQGNQPQHF
CDR3 DNA: TGTGCCTGGAGTGTACGCCAGGGGAATCAGCCCCAGCATTTT
D gene: NA
J gene: TRBJ1-5
V gene: TRBV30
clone size: NA

CDR3 protein: CAWGGFGGAKPQHF
CDR3 DNA: TGTGCCTGGGGTGGATTTGGGGGGGCTAAGCCCCAGCATTTT
D gene: NA
J gene: TRBJ1-5
V gene: TRBV30
clone size: NA

CDR3 protein: CASSPEEGDPHLQETQYF
CDR3 DNA: TGTGCCAGCAGCCCAGAGGAGGGGGACCCTCATCTACAAGAGACCCAGTACTTC
D gene: NA
J gene: TRBJ2-5
V gene: TRBV7-3
clone size: NA

CDR3 protein: CASSDSGGHTGELFF
CDR3 DNA: TGTGCCAGCAGCGATTCGGGGGGGCACACCGGGGAGCTGTTTTTT
D gene: TRBD2
J gene: TRBJ2-2
V gene: TRBV2
clone size: NA

CDR3 protein: CASSNDRGPGINF
CDR3 DNA: TGTGCCAGTAGTAACGACAGGGGACCAGGAATTAACTTC
D gene: TRBD1
J gene: TRBJ2-4
V gene: TRBV19
clone size: NA

CDR3 protein: CASSSQRGPDTQYF
CDR3 DNA: TGTGCCAGCAGCTCCCAGCGGGGTCCAGATACGCAGTATTTT
D gene: TRBD2
J gene: TRBJ2-3
V gene: TRBV7-2
clone size: NA

CDR3 protein: CASSRETSYEQYF
CDR3 DNA: TGTGCCAGCAGCAGGGAGACCTCCTACGAGCAGTACTTC
D gene: NA
J gene: TRBJ2-7
V gene: TRBV5-4
clone size: NA

CDR3 protein: CASSRGQGNEKLFF
CDR3 DNA: TGTGCCAGCAGCCGCGGACAGGGGAATGAAAAACTGTTTTTT
D gene: TRBD1
J gene: TRBJ1-4
V gene: TRBV7-9
clone size: NA

CDR3 protein: CASSDGVYEQYF
CDR3 DNA: TGTGCCAGCAGTGACGGGGTGTACGAGCAGTACTTC
D gene: NA
J gene: TRBJ2-7
V gene: TRBV6-1
clone size: NA

CDR3 protein: CASSPGTAVETQYF
CDR3 DNA: TGTGCCAGTAGTCCCGGGACAGCCGTCGAGACCCAGTACTTC
D gene: TRBD1
J gene: TRBJ2-5
V gene: TRBV19
clone size: NA

CDR3 protein: CASSLNSVDNQPQHF
CDR3 DNA: TGTGCCAGCAGCTTGAATTCTGTGGACAATCAGCCCCAGCATTTT
D gene: NA
J gene: TRBJ1-5
V gene: TRBV7-8
clone size: NA

CDR3 protein: CASSPGTGAHNEQFF
CDR3 DNA: TGCGCCAGCAGCCCCGGGACAGGTGCACACAATGAGCAGTTCTTC
D gene: TRBD1
J gene: TRBJ2-1
V gene: TRBV5-1
clone size: NA

CDR3 protein: CATRRSEIDEKLFF
CDR3 DNA: TGTGCCACCCGGCGGTCGGAGATAGATGAAAAACTGTTTTTT
D gene: NA
J gene: TRBJ1-4
V gene: TRBV2
clone size: NA